The 13 T cell receptor beta chains below were found in one sample sequenced in a study of shared clonotypes between healthy human individuals (dated by TCRdb to the early 2020s). Preparation of the library involved the immunoSEQ multiplex PCR assay. In TCRdb, the immuneACCESS table is reduced to in-frame sequences with V and J assigned. These tables do not hold every clone; where another copy was compared, an unresolved V gene accounts for under half, and the others remain unexplained. The sample table contains under 600,000 clones; only one count was recorded for 75% to 80% of them. The ten top clones hold 9.5% to 15% of the sample. What was sequenced was PBMCs. These receptors all stem from a woman between 40 and 55 years old in good health. Some clones in this sample may be carry-over from other donors' samples.

The rearrangement links TRBV28 to TRBJ2-7; the D is unclear. V was trimmed by 3 bases and J by 5 bases, leaving 14 bases between them. Looked up from germline, CDR1 is MDHEN and CDR2 is SYDVKM. There are 14 residues in the CDR3. The CDR3 nucleotides read TGTGCCAGCAGTTTCCAGAAGGCCCCCCACGAGCAGTACTTC. It yields the protein CASSFQKAPHEQYF.

This clone is a singleton in its sample. The chain uses TRBV6-1 and TRBJ2-5; 7 nucleotides align to TRBD2. Germline V gene sequence: CDR1 MNHNS, CDR2 SASEGT. Trimming took 0 bases from V and 3 from J; bases not matched to a gene: 7. CDR3 length equals 16 residues. The DNA for the CDR3 is TGTGCCAGCAGTGAAGCAGCCGGGACTAAAAAAGAGACCCAGTACTTC. It translates to CASSEAAGTKKETQYF.

The rearrangement joins TRBV10-3 to TRBJ2-3; TRBD2 agrees at 11 bases. Per the germline V gene, CDR1 is ENHRY and CDR2 is SYGVKD. V was clipped by 5 bases and J by 4 bases; unmatched bases: 5. The CDR3 runs 15 residues. This CDR3 is CAISPSSGRPDTQYF. The CDR3, as DNA: TGTGCCATCAGTCCCTCTAGCGGGAGGCCAGATACGCAGTATTTT.

This clone appeared a few times. V gene TRBV4-2 combines with J gene TRBJ1-5; D gene unclear. The CDR3 runs to 15 residues. V was pared by 1 base and J by 3 bases, with 10 bases between. Germline V gene data show CDR1 as LGHNA and CDR2 as YNFKEQ. The CDR3 here is CASSQGGRNNQPQHF. CDR3 coding DNA: TGTGCCAGCAGCCAAGGAGGTCGGAACAATCAGCCCCAGCATTTT.

V and J are TRBV27 and TRBJ2-5; the D is unclear. Germline V gives CDR1 MNHEY, CDR2 SMNVEV (reference sequence). Trimming cost V 3 bases and J 1 base, with 12 bases left between them. CDR3 length equals 15 residues. The DNA for the CDR3 is TGTGCCAGCAGTTTGAATGGTGTGACCCAAGAGACCCAGTACTTC. It specifies CASSLNGVTQETQYF.

The chain combines TRBV19 with TRBJ2-1, with no clear D. Germline assignment: CDR1 LNHDA and CDR2 SQIVND (reference sequence). Trimming cost V 3 bases and J 8 bases, with 8 bases left between them. The CDR3 runs 12 residues. The chain's CDR3 is CASSIQNDEQFF. The CDR3 coding sequence is TGTGCCAGTAGTATTCAAAATGATGAGCAGTTCTTC.

CDR3 nucleotides: TGTGCCTGGACTCGAGGGACCGCTGGAAACACCATATATTTT. Its protein product is CAWTRGTAGNTIYF. The chain employs TRBV30 and TRBJ1-3, with D perhaps matching TRBD1 (5 bases). The CDR3 runs 14 residues. V was pared by 4 bases and J by 2 bases, with 12 bases between. In germline, CDR1 is GTSNPN, CDR2 SVGIG (reference sequence).

The chain has TRBV2 and TRBJ1-2; D not resolved. Germline loops: CDR1 SNHLY, CDR2 FYNNEI. V was clipped by 5 bases and J by 7 bases, with 14 bases between them. This CDR3 has 13 residues. CDR3 sequence: CASSQDPGGGYTF. The CDR3 DNA follows: TGTGCCAGCAGTCAGGACCCAGGAGGTGGCTACACCTTC.

The chain is built from TRBV7-2 and TRBJ2-2, with TRBD2 matching 12 bases. Germline CDR1 reads SGHTA; CDR2 reads FQGNSA. V gave up 1 base and J gave up 1 base; unmatched junction bases: 4. The CDR3 has 18 amino acids. CDR3 sequence reads: CASSLDASGRGNTGELFF. The CDR3 DNA is TGTGCCAGCAGCTTAGACGCTAGCGGGAGGGGGAACACCGGGGAGCTGTTTTTT.

The table lists this clone with a count of one. The chain uses TRBV4-2 and TRBJ2-7; 11 positions match TRBD2. CDR3 length: 16 residues. Germline values: CDR1 LGHNA, CDR2 YNFKEQ. The V gene end was trimmed by 3 bases and the J gene end by 2 bases; junction bases not matched to a gene: 6. CDR3 DNA sequence: TGTGCCAGCAGCCAGGCGACTAGCGGGACTACCTACGAGCAGTACTTC. The encoded protein is CASSQATSGTTYEQYF.

The rearrangement uses TRBV2 and TRBJ2-7; the match to TRBD1 covers 7 bases. V lost 7 bases to trimming and J lost 2 bases; unmatched junction nucleotides: 11. CDR3 size: 15 residues. Looked up from germline, CDR1 is SNHLY and CDR2 is FYNNEI. For the CDR3, the DNA is TGTGCCAGCAAAGGGATGTTGGGACAGCCCTACGAGCAGTACTTC. This sequence encodes CASKGMLGQPYEQYF.

As for this clone: The identical CDR3 is also encoded by other nucleotide sequences in the sample. The V gene is TRBV2, the J gene TRBJ2-3; no clear D gene. V was cut by 6 bases and J by 3 bases, with 1 base left in between. This CDR3 comprises 10 residues. Germline V gives CDR1 SNHLY, CDR2 FYNNEI. The DNA of the CDR3 is TGTGCCAGCAGAACAGATACGCAGTATTTT. This codes for CASRTDTQYF.

The chain carries TRBV5-1 and TRBJ1-1; 7 nucleotides align to TRBD1. V lost 1 base to trimming and J lost 1 base; unmatched junction nucleotides: 1. CDR3 length: 14 residues. Germline assignment: CDR1 SGHRS and CDR2 YFSETQ. DNA of the CDR3: TGCGCCAGCAGCTTGACAGGGGCGAACACTGAAGCTTTCTTT. Its translation is CASSLTGANTEAFF.